This T cell receptor beta chain derives from a study of blood T cell repertoires in COVID-19. Germline values: CDR1 LNHDA, CDR2 SQIVND (reference sequence). The CDR3 length is 16 residues. TCRdb's copy holds only in-frame clones and misses some; the assay was immunoSEQ multiplex PCR. The table has some 300,000 clones, around nine tenths seen once. A word on this clone: One junction end does not reproduce the germline sequence, and a read error may be involved.

The sequencing input was PBMCs or T cells enriched from blood (not recorded which). The chain carries TRBV19 and TRBJ1-1; the D gene is possibly TRBD1 (6 bases). The sequence was obtained from a woman aged 55-70 years in a cohort exposed to, infected with or recovered from COVID-19 (not recorded which). The CDR3 sequence: CASSIIPGVLKTEAFF. CDR3 coding DNA: TGTGCCAGTAGTATAATTCCAGGGGTACTGAAAACTGAAGCTTTCTTT. The complete variable domain, with remaining parts taken from reference TRBV19 and TRBJ1-1, reads DGGITQSPKYLFRKEGQNVTLSCEQNLNHDAMYWYRQDPGQGLRLIYYSQIVNDFQKGDIAEGYSVSREKKESFPLTVTSAQKNPTAFYLCASSIIPGVLKTEAFFGQGTRLTVV.